Detailed here is one T cell receptor beta chain. This table comes from immunoSEQ multiplex PCR, and its TCRdb copy is limited to in-frame clones, with some not included. The sample lists over 25,000 clones; about 76% were seen once. This record comes from a study of neoadjuvant nivolumab and ipilimumab in lung cancer. The CDR3 is 14 residues long. CDR1 is KGHSH, CDR2 LQKENI, per germline. Trimming removed 5 bases from V and 4 bases from J; junction bases left unmatched: 4. The source was tumor tissue, collected after neoadjuvant nivolumab, alone or with ipilimumab, at or shortly before surgery. The genes are TRBV18 and TRBJ2-7, with 11 bases that match TRBD2. The TCR originated in an adult with non-small cell lung cancer. The CDR3 DNA reads as TGTGCCAGCTCATCCACTAGCGGGGGTTACGAGCAGTACTTC. It translates to CASSSTSGGYEQYF.